The next 24 T cell receptor beta chains were all read from a single sample in a study of blood T cells in healthy people across ages. The second PCR ran roughly 7 to 11 cycles with a sample-barcoded 5' primer and J-beta primers. Each CDR3 protein gets one entry after TCRdb re-called the 5' RACE reads with MiXCR. The sample has 1.5 million to 2 million distinct CDR3 sequences, around 48% seen once. Sequencing was performed on blood. The source is a woman in her 40s in good health.

V and J are TRBV6-2 or TRBV6-3 and TRBJ2-7; the match to TRBD1 covers 7 bases. The CDR3 runs to 13 residues. Trimming cost V 11 bases and J 6 bases; bases outside gene matches: 13. Looked up from germline, CDR1 is MNHEY and CDR2 is SVGEGT. CDR3 sequence reads: CAGRRTGEGEQYF. CDR3 nucleotides: TGTGCCGGACGGCGAACAGGGGAAGGCGAGCAGTACTTC.

This clonotype was observed a few times. This chain uses TRBV6-9 with TRBJ1-5; D might be TRBD1 (6 bases). The CDR3 contains 15 residues. With 7 bases removed from V and 0 bases from J, the gap between germline ends came to 13 bases. Per the germline V gene, CDR1 is MNHGY and CDR2 is SVAAGI. The CDR3 spells CASMGGACSNQPQHF. The CDR3 DNA is TGTGCCAGCATGGGGGGGGCCTGTAGCAATCAGCCCCAGCATTTT.

V and J are TRBV18 and TRBJ2-5, with D possibly being TRBD2 (5 bases). The V end lost 3 bases, the J end lost 5 bases, and 19 bases lay between the germline ends. The CDR3 sequence is 16 residues long. Looked up from germline, CDR1 is KGHSH and CDR2 is LQKENI. CDR3 sequence (DNA): TGTGCCAGCTCACCGGATGTGGGTCCACGCGGGGAGACCCAGTACTTC. Translating gives CASSPDVGPRGETQYF.

The table lists this clonotype with many counts. The rearrangement joins TRBV27 to TRBJ2-1, with 12 bases identical to TRBD1. The V segment lost 5 bases and the J segment 9 bases; nucleotides outside the gene matches: 11. Germline CDR1 and CDR2: MNHEY and SMNVEV (reference sequence). This CDR3 contains 16 residues. This CDR3 reads CASSLPGQGAGSEQFF. DNA of the CDR3: TGTGCCAGCAGTCTACCGGGACAGGGGGCAGGGAGTGAGCAGTTCTTC.

This chain uses TRBV7-9 with TRBJ2-7, with D perhaps given as TRBD1 or TRBD2 (7 bases each). V was trimmed by 5 bases and J by 3 bases, leaving 20 bases between them. There are 16 residues in the CDR3. The germline CDR1 and CDR2 sequences are SEHNR and FQNEAQ (reference sequence). Here the CDR3 DNA reads TGTGCCAGCAGCGGTACAGGGGAGGGTAAGCTCTACGAGCAGTACTTC. Protein product: CASSGTGEGKLYEQYF.

This chain links TRBV4-2 with TRBJ2-7, with 9 nucleotides matching TRBD2. The tail of the sequence fits TRBJ2-5 better, so the J call may be wrong. This CDR3 is 17 amino acids long. The germline gives CDR1 LGHNA, CDR2 YNFKEQ. The CDR3 sequence is CASSQESGGGAGETQYF. The CDR3 bases are TGTGCCAGCAGCCAAGAGTCAGGCGGGGGGGCTGGGGAGACCCAGTACTTC.

The chain combines TRBV10-2 with TRBJ1-5; D is unclear. Looked up from germline, CDR1 is WSHSY and CDR2 is SAAADI. The CDR3 has 14 amino acids. Between the trimmed V and J ends, which lost 0 bases and 0 bases, there was a span of 3 bases. This CDR3 is CASSESHSNQPQHF. CDR3 sequence (DNA): TGCGCCAGCAGTGAGTCTCATAGCAATCAGCCCCAGCATTTT.

This clonotype was seen only a few times. The chain is built from TRBV10-2 and TRBJ2-1; 8 positions match TRBD2. The CDR3 contains 14 residues. Unmatched junction bases numbered 6, after V lost 6 bases and J lost 5 bases. CDR1 is WSHSY and CDR2 is SAAADI in the germline V gene. This chain's CDR3 is CASREIAGNNEQFF. The CDR3 DNA reads as TGCGCCAGCAGGGAAATAGCGGGGAACAATGAGCAGTTCTTC.

This clonotype was detected ten times or more. The chain's CDR3 is CASSQGDSAGQETQYF. The CDR3 DNA is TGTGCCAGCAGCCAAGGCGACTCAGCGGGGCAAGAGACCCAGTACTTC. V usage is TRBV4-2 and J usage is TRBJ2-5, with 7 bases lining up with TRBD2. The CDR3 length is 16 residues. The junction had 7 bases not matched to a gene; V was cut back by 1 base and J by 2 bases. CDR1 LGHNA and CDR2 YNFKEQ come from the germline V gene.

The chain recombines TRBV20-1 with TRBJ1-4; no definite D call. V shed 3 bases and J shed 15 bases, with 17 bases lying between them. This CDR3 comprises 12 residues. CDR1 and CDR2 (germline): DFQATT, SNEGSKA (reference sequence). DNA of the CDR3: TGCAGTGCTAGTGCGGCGGGGAAGGTTTTGTTTTTT. This gives the protein CSASAAGKVLFF.

The V gene is TRBV15, the J gene TRBJ1-5; TRBD1 is a possible D gene (6 bases). Per germline, CDR1 LNHNV and CDR2 YYDKDF (reference sequence). The V end lost 3 bases, the J end lost 4 bases, and 10 bases lay between the germline ends. CDR3 length: 14 amino acids. The CDR3 sequence is CATSSRTVNQPQHF. The CDR3 DNA follows: TGTGCCACCAGCAGTAGGACAGTGAATCAGCCCCAGCATTTT.

The gene calls are TRBV5-5 and TRBJ2-2, with no clear D. V was shortened by 3 bases and J by 6 bases, with 15 bases between the two germline ends. CDR1 SGHKS and CDR2 YYEKEE come from the germline V gene (reference sequence). This CDR3 spans 15 amino acids. The CDR3: CASSSDPVLAGELFF. CDR3 coding DNA: TGTGCCAGCAGCTCGGACCCAGTTTTAGCCGGGGAGCTGTTTTTT.

The V gene is TRBV28, the J gene TRBJ1-4; no definite D call. The V and J ends lost 7 bases and 0 bases respectively, with 15 bases between them. Germline CDR1 and CDR2: MDHEN and SYDVKM. The CDR3 extends over 16 amino acids. This chain's CDR3 is CASISTPAATNEKLFF. The CDR3 DNA follows: TGTGCCAGCATCTCAACCCCAGCTGCAACTAATGAAAAACTGTTTTTT. The variable domain in full, with the rest retrieved from reference TRBV28 and TRBJ1-4, is DVKVTQSSRYLVKRTGEKVFLECVQDMDHENMFWYRQDPGLGLRLIYFSYDVKMKEKGDIPEGYSVSREKKERFSLILESASTNQTSMYLCASISTPAATNEKLFFGSGTQLSVL.

This clonotype was counted only a few times. V and J are TRBV28 and TRBJ2-3; possibly TRBD1 for D (6 bases). This CDR3 comprises 16 residues. Germline V gives CDR1 MDHEN, CDR2 SYDVKM. Trimming shortened V by 6 bases and J by 0 bases, and 16 bases separated the two germline ends. The CDR3 coding sequence is TGTGCCAGCAGCCCACAATGGGGACAAAGCACAGATACGCAGTATTTT. It is translated as CASSPQWGQSTDTQYF.

V and J are TRBV20-1 and TRBJ2-1; 10 bases are a match to TRBD2. CDR1 and CDR2 (germline): DFQATT, SNEGSKA (reference sequence). Germline trimming cut 8 bases from V and 7 bases from J; bases unmatched to any gene: 11. The CDR3 runs to 14 residues. The CDR3 loop reads CSPGGSGGKNEQFF. In DNA form, the CDR3 reads TGCAGTCCTGGGGGTAGCGGGGGGAAGAATGAGCAGTTCTTC.

The gene calls are TRBV13 and TRBJ2-1; no clear D. The CDR3 totals 12 residues. Germline values: CDR1 PRHDT, CDR2 FYEKMQ (reference sequence). Between the trimmed V and J ends, which lost 3 bases and 15 bases, there was a span of 15 bases. The CDR3 DNA sequence: TGTGCCAGCAGCTTTATACCGATTTGGCGGTTCTTC. It translates to CASSFIPIWRFF.

This chain links TRBV6-5 with TRBJ1-2; D is unresolved. V was clipped by 4 bases and J by 4 bases, with 13 bases between them. The CDR3 is made up of 14 amino acids. CDR1 and CDR2 (germline): MNHEY, SVGAGI. CDR3 in amino acids: CASSWGVPPYGYTF. The CDR3 DNA reads as TGTGCCAGCAGTTGGGGAGTTCCCCCCTATGGCTACACCTTC.

The table lists this clonotype with a few counts. The genes are TRBV27 and TRBJ2-3; TRBD2 agrees at 13 bases. Germline CDR1 MNHEY, CDR2 SMNVEV (reference sequence). The CDR3 runs to 18 residues. J was trimmed by 8 bases and V by 4 bases; bases with no gene match: 15. CDR3 nucleotide sequence: TGTGCCAGCAGTTACAGACTAGCGGGGGGTCCCGCGGGGGTTACGCAGTATTTT. This translates into CASSYRLAGGPAGVTQYF.

This chain links TRBV4-3 with TRBJ2-1; D tentatively fits TRBD1 or TRBD2 (5 bases each). Trimming took 2 bases from V and 6 from J, leaving 17 bases between them. Germline CDR1 and CDR2: LGHNA and YSLEER. The CDR3 totals 16 residues. CDR3 in DNA: TGCGCCAGCAGCCAAAACCCTTTCGAGGGGTTCAATGAGCAGTTCTTC. This sequence encodes CASSQNPFEGFNEQFF.

The chain recombines TRBV7-9 with TRBJ2-7; D perhaps matches TRBD1 (6 bases). The CDR3 sequence is 15 residues long. V gave up 5 bases and J gave up 0 bases, with 14 bases separating them. Germline loops: CDR1 SEHNR, CDR2 FQNEAQ (reference sequence). DNA for the CDR3: TGTGCCAGCAGCCGGGACCAGGGGAGCTCCTACGAGCAGTACTTC. Translating it yields CASSRDQGSSYEQYF.

Only a few counts were recorded for this clonotype. The V call is TRBV10-3, the J call TRBJ2-1; 10 nucleotides align to TRBD1. The CDR3 length is 14 residues. The V gene's germline CDR1 is ENHRY and CDR2 SYGVKD. The V segment lost 4 bases and the J segment 7 bases; nucleotides outside the gene matches: 4. CDR3 sequence: CAISGGDRGNEQFF. For the CDR3, the DNA is TGTGCCATCAGTGGAGGGGACAGGGGTAATGAGCAGTTCTTC.

The chain uses TRBV7-2 and TRBJ1-2; TRBD1 matches 9 bases. Germline lookup yields CDR1 SGHTA and CDR2 FQGNSA. The J segment lost 4 bases and the V segment lost 4 bases, leaving 4 bases of the junction unmatched. The CDR3 extends over 14 amino acids. The CDR3 loop reads CASSYPTGGYGYTF. The CDR3 region has the DNA TGTGCCAGCAGCTACCCGACAGGGGGCTATGGCTACACCTTC.

The chain couples TRBV27 to TRBJ2-3, with TRBD2 identical over 7 bases. The CDR3 covers 19 residues. The V gene end was trimmed by 1 base and the J gene end by 0 bases; junction bases not matched to a gene: 13. CDR1 and CDR2 from the germline V gene are MNHEY and SMNVEV (reference sequence). CDR3 nucleotide sequence: TGTGCCAGCAGTTTATTCCCCTTAGCGGGTCTTACGAGCACAGATACGCAGTATTTT. Its translation: CASSLFPLAGLTSTDTQYF.

The CDR3 nucleotides read TGTGCCAGCAGTTTGCAGGGGCTTGAACATAACTATGGCTACACCTTC. It yields the protein CASSLQGLEHNYGYTF. The gene calls are TRBV28 and TRBJ1-2; perhaps TRBD1 as D (6 bases). With 3 bases removed from V and 1 base from J, the gap between germline ends came to 15 bases. The CDR3 loop spans 16 amino acids. CDR1 is MDHEN and CDR2 is SYDVKM in the germline V gene.